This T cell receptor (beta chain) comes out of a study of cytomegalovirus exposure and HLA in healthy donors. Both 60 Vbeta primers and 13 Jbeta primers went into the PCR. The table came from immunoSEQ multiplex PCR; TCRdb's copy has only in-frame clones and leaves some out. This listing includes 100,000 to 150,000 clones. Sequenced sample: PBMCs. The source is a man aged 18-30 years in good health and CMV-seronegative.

The CDR3 coding sequence is TGTGCCTGGAGTGTAGCCAGGCACACTGAAGCTTTCTTT. Amino acid sequence: CAWSVARHTEAFF. The chain joins TRBV30 to TRBJ1-1; D unresolved. Germline V gene data show CDR1 as GTSNPN and CDR2 as SVGIG (reference sequence). V was trimmed by 0 bases and J by 3 bases, leaving 8 bases between them. The CDR3 totals 13 residues.